This record looks at one T cell receptor beta chain sequence and its context. Its antigen is not known. This entry belongs to a study of OX40 agonist ivuxolimab in advanced cancers. Turning to the study itself: With ivuxolimab, an agonistic anti-OX40 (CD134) antibody, patients were treated. Of mixed ages from about 23 to 90 and averaging approximately 60 years, the group was around 78% male.

The CDR3 spans 13 residues. V lost 2 bases to trimming and J lost 4 bases; unmatched junction nucleotides: 4. The germline CDR1 and CDR2 sequences are GTSNPN and SVGIG (reference sequence). Findings and caveats of the study: More expanded clones were seen, on average, in CD8+ T cells than in CD4+. Dosing at 0.1 to 3.0 mg/kg was accompanied by clonal expansion of CD4+ and CD8+ blood T cells by week 6.

The protocol was immunoSEQ multiplex PCR, while the TCRdb copy is restricted to in-frame clones and leaves out a portion. The profile covers around 90,000 clones, with 85% to 90% appearing a single time and less than 8% taken by the ten largest. This chain connects TRBV30 to TRBJ1-1; TRBD1 matches at 7 bases. The specimen was CD4+ or CD8+ T cells sorted from blood, collected in a trial of the OX40 agonist ivuxolimab. This clonotype originated in an adult with an advanced solid tumor such as melanoma, head and neck, liver or kidney cancer. CDR3 in DNA: TGTGCCTGGAGTCCTCCAGGGGGCACTGAAGCTTTCTTT. Amino acids: CAWSPPGGTEAFF.